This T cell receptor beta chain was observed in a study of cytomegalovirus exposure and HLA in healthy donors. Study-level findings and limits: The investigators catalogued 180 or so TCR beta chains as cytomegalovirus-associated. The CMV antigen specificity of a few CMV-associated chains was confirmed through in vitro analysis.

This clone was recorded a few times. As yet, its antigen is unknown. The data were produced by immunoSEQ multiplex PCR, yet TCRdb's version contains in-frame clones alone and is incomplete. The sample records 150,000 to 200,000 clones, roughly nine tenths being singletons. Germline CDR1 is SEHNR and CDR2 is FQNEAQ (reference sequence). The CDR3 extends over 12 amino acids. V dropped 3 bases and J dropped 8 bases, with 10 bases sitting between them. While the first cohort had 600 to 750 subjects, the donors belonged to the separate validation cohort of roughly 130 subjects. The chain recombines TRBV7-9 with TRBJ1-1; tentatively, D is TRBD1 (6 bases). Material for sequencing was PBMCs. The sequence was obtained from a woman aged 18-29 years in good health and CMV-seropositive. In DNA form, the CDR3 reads TGTGCCAGCAGCTTTTCAGGGGCAGAAGCTTTCTTT. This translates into CASSFSGAEAFF.